This TCR beta chain was sequenced in a study of blood T cell repertoires in COVID-19. Study in general: COVID-19 samples collected from the United States, Italy and Spain covered acute and convalescent phases. From T cells, B-cell-depleted T cells, or PBMCs came the material, which was cDNA or gDNA.

Per the study methods: Scientists estimated how many nucleated cells there were by amplifying reference gene primers. Libraries were prepared by immunoSEQ multiplex PCR; TCRdb keeps only in-frame clonotypes and omits some of them. The DNA gave D and trimming, while V, J and clone size come from that table. The sample lists under 250,000 clones; nearly 85% were seen once. This CDR3 is built from 13 residues. The germline gives CDR1 LGHNT, CDR2 FRNRAP. The ends were cut back, 7 bases at V and 7 bases at J, with 16 bases in the middle. Sequencing was done on a sample of peripheral blood. This TCR came from a human donor in a cohort sampled during active COVID-19. The chain uses TRBV12-5 and TRBJ1-1; the D gene is possibly TRBD1 (6 bases). The chain's CDR3 is CASAKAGGVEAFF. DNA of the CDR3: TGTGCTAGTGCCAAGGCGGGGGGCGTTGAAGCTTTCTTT. Using reference TRBV12-5 and TRBJ1-1 for the parts outside the CDR3, the full variable domain is DARVTQTPRHKVTEMGQEVTMRCQPILGHNTVFWYRQTMMQGLELLAYFRNRAPLDDSGMPKDRFSAEMPDATLATLKIQPSEPRDSAVYFCASAKAGGVEAFFGQGTRLTVV.